Listed here is a single T cell receptor (beta chain). Its antigen specificity is not known. No much larger clone exists at a distance of one base, and base qualities are not known. Counted from cysteine to phenylalanine, this CDR3 has 15 amino acids. Solely the CDR3 DNA is kept, with 45 bases framed from the first base. V loses 7 bases of germline sequence and J loses 5 bases, and the interval between the two ends is 22 bases. Sequences SGHDT (CDR1) and YYEEEE (CDR2) are obtained from the germline V gene. Healthy HIV-negative adults with no recently reported acute infections or vaccinations were included as donors. Every donor was a Caucasian adult residing in Nashville, Tennessee, USA. CD4+ T cells were enriched by magnetic negative selection; naive cells were then positively selected on CD45RA, and the negative fraction formed the memory subset. Blood was collected by leukapheresis, and PBMCs were isolated by Ficoll-Histopaque density gradient centrifugation and then cryopreserved in liquid nitrogen vapor phase. Analytical flow cytometry was used to check the purity and quantity of every magnetically sorted T cell population. Each sorted fraction had its genomic DNA isolated and then quantified by UV absorbance on a Nanodrop 2000c.

Using the deep immunoSEQ assay, multiplex PCR amplified TCR CDR3 regions from genomic DNA. Extracted genomic DNA from each cell subset was distributed evenly across all wells of several immunoSEQ 96-well plates, and each plate was treated as a replicate. Each replicate PCR for sorted subsets received around 0.2 ug genomic DNA, equal to about 30,000 T cell genomes. Purified libraries were quantified with a Qubit 3.0 fluorometer, sized on a Bioanalyzer 2100, and re-quantified with the KAPA Library Quantification kit. A separate single-read 150-cycle Illumina NextSeq 550 flow cell was used to sequence each immunoSEQ 96-well plate. The original methods were these. Because the immunoSEQ output held only junctional sequences and lacked quality scores, the filtering could not match the filtering applied to full-length reads. To assign V/J genes and CDR3, sequences were annotated using PyIR, a Python wrapper for IgBLAST v1.9, with IMGT germline references. Reads were filtered out if the reads had weak V/J assignments (E-value above 1e-6), no CDR3, stop codons, out-of-frame junctions, or ambiguous translated residues. V3J clonotypes were defined as sequences sharing an identical inferred V gene, J gene, and CDR3 amino acid sequence. To compute the percentage overlap between repertoires, the number of shared unique clonotypes was divided by the size of the smaller repertoire. Three approaches were used to assess repertoire richness: RTK rarefaction, the Chao1 estimator, and Recon v2.1 estimates of unobserved clonotypes. OLGA was used to compute generation probabilities for all TCRbeta clonotypes that the gDNA method yielded from a few donors. Imported from immuneACCESS, the table was reduced by TCRdb to in-frame sequences with V and J called. These copies leave out some clones; in studies compared against another copy, an unresolved V gene accounts for under half, and the cause of the remainder is not known. The DNA was the basis for D and trimming; V, J and clone size are from that table. A total of more than 1.2 million clones appear in this sample, approximately 98.5% of them only once. About 0.34% of the sample is held by the ten biggest clonotypes.

The sample originates from a study of shared clonotypes between healthy human individuals (dated by TCRdb to the early 2020s). For context, the study as a whole: Two women and a few men aged 18 to 49 years were included in the cohort. Per donor, leukapheresis produced somewhere between about 0.85 and 8.9 billion PBMCs. The study deeply sequenced blood TCR repertoires of several healthy adults to estimate repertoire size and the extent of clonotype sharing between individuals. For each donor, CD4 naive and CD4 memory were each run on three plates, CD8 naive on two plates, and CD8 memory on one plate. Libraries were prepared and TCR repertoires were sequenced by different laboratories using diverse techniques, in order to increase sequencing depth and limit assay-specific biases.

Summary of the overall study and its limitations: Pairwise subsampling led to the expectation that sequencing depth would affect the degree of clonotype sharing among donors. Incomplete sequencing was indicated by rarefaction of sorted-subset datasets, despite the large sequencing depth. Sampling was restricted to blood, and TCR repertoires in tissue are likely to differ from TCR repertoires in blood. Because the study included a small number of donors, the genetic and exposure-history diversity represented was limited. Compared with non-shared clonotypes, the clonotypes found in all four sorted-subset donors had higher generation probabilities. Naive subsets generally had larger estimated clonotype richness than memory subsets. Approximately 4.8% of naive CD4, roughly 3.5% of naive CD8, roughly 2.4% of memory CD4, and 0.4% of memory CD8 clonotypes were shared across several donors.

In this chain, TRBV5-6 is recombined with TRBJ2-7, and possibly TRBD2, on 5 matching bases. The receptor was derived from a man younger than 40 in good health. The source material was naive CD4+ T cells sorted from blood. The cell subset or site label of this sample denotes: CD45RA+ positively selected. The DNA sequence is as follows: TGTGCCAGCTCCATTACCCGGAGGCAAAGGAACGAGCAGTACTTC. Its protein is CASSITRRQRNEQYF. The full variable domain, completed from the reference TRBV5-6 and TRBJ2-7 proteins outside the CDR3, reads DAGVTQSPTHLIKTRGQQVTLRCSPKSGHDTVSWYQQALGQGPQFIFQYYEEEERQRGNFPDRFSGHQFPNYSSELNVNALLLGDSALYLCASSITRRQRNEQYFGPGTRLTVT.